A single sample gave rise to the 22 T cell receptor beta chains below, sequenced in a study of blood T cell repertoires in COVID-19 (TCRdb year 2020). Library prep was done by the immunoSEQ multiplex PCR assay. The clones in this table, taken by TCRdb from immuneACCESS, are in-frame only. Not every clone is retained; where verified, under half of the shortfall comes from an unresolved V gene, and the cause of the rest is unknown. The sample profile shows about 75,000 clones; approximately 90% of them were found once. In total, the top ten clones hold roughly 19% of the sample. The source material was peripheral blood. Every receptor here comes from a human donor in a cohort sampled during active COVID-19.

DNA for the CDR3: TGTGCCAGCAGCTCCCATAAGGAGGACACCTTC. It encodes CASSSHKEDTF. The chain couples TRBV11-2 to TRBJ1-2, with D hard to call. V shed 4 bases and J shed 12 bases, with 12 bases lying between them. Germline lookup yields CDR1 SGHAT and CDR2 FQNNGV. The CDR3 loop spans 11 amino acids. Filled out from reference TRBV11-2 and TRBJ1-2, the complete variable domain reads EAGVAQSPRYKIIEKRQSVAFWCNPISGHATLYWYQQILGQGPKLLIQFQNNGVVDDSQLPKDRFSAERLKGVDSTLKIQPAKLEDSAVYLCASSSHKEDTFGSGTRLTVV.

The chain carries TRBV18 and TRBJ1-1; perhaps TRBD1 as D (5 bases). This CDR3 region has 15 residues. V shed 3 bases and J shed 1 base, with 12 bases lying between them. Germline-derived CDR1 and CDR2 are KGHSH and LQKENI. The CDR3 reads CASSPEQARNTEAFF. The CDR3 nucleotides read TGTGCCAGCTCACCGGAACAGGCGAGGAACACTGAAGCTTTCTTT.

This chain connects TRBV18 to TRBJ1-4; a weak D match, TRBD1 (5 bases). V gave up 8 bases and J gave up 8 bases, with 21 bases separating them. This CDR3 has 15 residues. CDR1 and CDR2 (germline): KGHSH, LQKENI. CDR3 residues: CASDPGRGVWEKLFF. Here the CDR3 DNA reads TGTGCCAGCGACCCCGGGAGAGGGGTTTGGGAAAAACTGTTTTTT. The variable domain in full, with the rest retrieved from reference TRBV18 and TRBJ1-4, is NAGVMQNPRHLVRRRGQEARLRCSPMKGHSHVYWYRQLPEEGLKFMVYLQKENIIDESGMPKERFSAEFPKEGPSILRIQQVVRGDSAAYFCASDPGRGVWEKLFFGSGTQLSVL.

This clone was detected only once. CDR3 protein: CASSRQGFGYTF. The CDR3 DNA reads TGTGCCAGCAGCCGACAGGGGTTCGGCTACACCTTC. V gene TRBV14 combines with J gene TRBJ1-2; TRBD1 aligns across 8 bases. The V gene end was trimmed by 4 bases and the J gene end by 8 bases; junction bases not matched to a gene: 3. There are 12 residues in the CDR3. The germline V gene encodes CDR1 SGHDN and CDR2 FVKESK.

The rearrangement uses TRBV4-3 and TRBJ1-2; D perhaps matches TRBD1 (6 bases). V was trimmed by 2 bases and J by 6 bases, leaving 22 bases between them. In germline, CDR1 is LGHNA, CDR2 YSLEER. The CDR3 spans 17 residues. The CDR3 coding sequence is TGCGCCAGCAGCCAATTAACGACGGGGGGCGGGGATGATGGCTACACCTTC. Protein: CASSQLTTGGGDDGYTF.

The table lists this clone with a few counts. CDR3: CASSARTVSNQPQHF. CDR3 coding DNA: TGTGCCAGCAGTGCCAGGACAGTTAGCAATCAGCCCCAGCATTTT. The J gene is TRBJ1-5, the V gene TRBV6-6; D perhaps matches TRBD1 (6 bases). The ends were cut back, 5 bases at V and 0 bases at J, with 11 bases in the middle. Germline assignment: CDR1 MNHNY and CDR2 SVGAGI (reference sequence). The CDR3 is made up of 15 amino acids.

The chain's CDR3 is CASSKLGGSEAFF. The DNA of the CDR3 is TGTGCCAGCAGCAAACTGGGGGGTTCTGAAGCTTTCTTT. V gene TRBV12-3 or TRBV12-4 combines with J gene TRBJ1-1, with D possibly TRBD1 on 5 matching bases. This CDR3 comprises 13 residues. Trimming cost V 6 bases and J 6 bases, with 14 bases left between them.

This sequence joins TRBV18 and TRBJ1-2; D is perhaps TRBD1 (6 bases). Germline CDR1 reads KGHSH; CDR2 reads LQKENI. The CDR3 runs 13 residues. The V end was cut by 1 base, the J end by 5 bases, with 8 bases between. The CDR3 sequence is CASSPQGVYGYTF. The CDR3 DNA reads TGTGCCAGCTCACCACAGGGGGTATATGGCTACACCTTC. Supplemented by reference TRBV18 and TRBJ1-2, the full variable domain reads NAGVMQNPRHLVRRRGQEARLRCSPMKGHSHVYWYRQLPEEGLKFMVYLQKENIIDESGMPKERFSAEFPKEGPSILRIQQVVRGDSAAYFCASSPQGVYGYTFGSGTRLTVV.

This clone was detected only once. The V and J genes are TRBV21-1 and TRBJ2-5; the DNA was not compared with TRBD2, the D call given in the table. TRBV21-1 is given as a pseudogene. CDR3 size: 18 residues. Here the CDR3 DNA reads TGTGCCAGCAGCGTCCAAACGACTAGCGGGCGGTACCAAGAGACCCAGTACTTC. Translating gives CASSVQTTSGRYQETQYF.

The rearrangement joins TRBV7-9 to TRBJ2-1; D unresolved. Trimming removed 5 bases at V and 4 bases at J, with 6 bases between. The CDR3 is 12 residues long. The germline gives CDR1 SEHNR, CDR2 FQNEAQ (reference sequence). For the CDR3, the DNA is TGTGCCAGCAGCCCGCAGTACAATGAGCAGTTCTTC. Translation: CASSPQYNEQFF. Combining the CDR3 with reference TRBV7-9 and TRBJ2-1 gives the whole variable domain DTGVSQNPRHKITKRGQNVTFRCDPISEHNRLYWYRQTLGQGPEFLTYFQNEAQLEKSRLLSDRFSAERPKGSFSTLEIQRTEQGDSAMYLCASSPQYNEQFFGPGTRLTVL.

The chain joins TRBV7-9 to TRBJ2-1; unclear D gene. Germline lookup yields CDR1 SEHNR and CDR2 FQNEAQ (reference sequence). The CDR3 extends over 14 amino acids. Trimming removed 4 bases at V and 2 bases at J, with 9 bases between. The CDR3 DNA reads as TGTGCCAGCAGCTGGTCAAGCCCCTACAATGAGCAGTTCTTC. Translation gives CASSWSSPYNEQFF.

This rearrangement joins TRBV5-5 to TRBJ1-1; no clear D. The CDR3 covers 15 residues. The germline V gene has CDR1 SGHKS and CDR2 YYEKEE (reference sequence). With 0 bases removed from V and 0 bases from J, the gap between germline ends came to 9 bases. CDR3 sequence reads: CASSLVGGLNTEAFF. The DNA for the CDR3 is TGTGCCAGCAGCTTGGTCGGCGGCTTGAACACTGAAGCTTTCTTT. Drawing the rest from reference TRBV5-5 and TRBJ1-1, the complete variable domain is DAGVTQSPTHLIKTRGQQVTLRCSPISGHKSVSWYQQVLGQGPQFIFQYYEKEERGRGNFPDRFSARQFPNYSSELNVNALLLGDSALYLCASSLVGGLNTEAFFGQGTRLTVV.

This sequence joins TRBV19 and TRBJ2-7, with D maybe TRBD2 (5 bases). This CDR3 comprises 12 residues. Per the germline V gene, CDR1 is LNHDA and CDR2 is SQIVND (reference sequence). V was shortened by 5 bases and J by 7 bases, with 12 bases between the two germline ends. CDR3 sequence: CASSPARGEQYF. The CDR3 nucleotides are TGTGCCAGTAGTCCTGCCCGAGGGGAGCAGTACTTC.

The chain employs TRBV6-1 and TRBJ2-1; the D is unclear. Trimming stripped 1 base from V and 6 bases from J, with 7 bases between. The length of the CDR3 is 13 residues. CDR1 is MNHNS, CDR2 SASEGT, per germline. The CDR3 DNA follows: TGTGCCAGCAGTGAAGGCGGCCCCAATGAGCAGTTCTTC. Translating it yields CASSEGGPNEQFF.

The chain links TRBV28 to TRBJ1-5, with 9 bases that match TRBD1. V lost 7 bases to trimming and J lost 5 bases; unmatched junction nucleotides: 9. CDR3 length: 15 amino acids. CDR1 MDHEN and CDR2 SYDVKM come from the germline V gene. This CDR3 is CASKIRDRVHQPQHF. The CDR3 nucleotides are TGTGCCAGCAAGATCCGGGACAGGGTTCATCAGCCCCAGCATTTT.

The chain joins TRBV18 to TRBJ2-3; 10 nucleotides agree with TRBD2. Germline CDR1 reads KGHSH; CDR2 reads LQKENI. There are 19 residues in the CDR3. V was clipped by 0 bases and J by 6 bases; unmatched bases: 15. CDR3 bases: TGTGCCAGCTCACCACCTATAGCGGGAGGATCACCCTTGCCCGATACGCAGTATTTT. It codes for CASSPPIAGGSPLPDTQYF.

DNA of the CDR3: TGTGCCAGCAGCACAACCCGGGGGGGAGATACGCAGTATTTT. Translating it yields CASSTTRGGDTQYF. The rearrangement uses TRBV11-3 and TRBJ2-3, with 8 positions matching TRBD2. Germline CDR1 is SGHNT and CDR2 is YENEEA. J gave up 5 bases and V 5 bases, and 6 bases lay outside the gene matches. The length of the CDR3 is 14 residues.

The V gene is TRBV6-2 or TRBV6-3, the J gene TRBJ2-7; 9 nucleotides agree with TRBD2. This CDR3 contains 18 residues. The germline V gene has CDR1 MNHEY and CDR2 SVGEGT. V lost 5 bases, J lost 1 base, and 15 bases stayed unmatched. The CDR3 loop reads CASSPRVLGRGGSYEQYF. CDR3 DNA sequence: TGTGCCAGCAGTCCCCGAGTTCTAGGGCGGGGGGGATCCTACGAGCAGTACTTC.

This chain uses TRBV6-4 with TRBJ1-5, with D uncertain. The germline V and J ends were trimmed by 8 bases and 6 bases, with 8 bases remaining between them. The CDR3 extends over 11 amino acids. Germline CDR1 MRHNA, CDR2 SNTAGT. CDR3 in DNA: TGTGCCAGCCCGTGCGGTCAGCCCCAGCATTTT. It is translated as CASPCGQPQHF.

The rearrangement links TRBV5-1 to TRBJ2-2, with a possible D match to TRBD2 (7 bases). The germline V gene encodes CDR1 SGHRS and CDR2 YFSETQ. CDR3 size: 13 residues. V dropped 1 base and J dropped 7 bases, with 8 bases sitting between them. The CDR3 DNA follows: TGCGCCAGCAGCTTGAGGGGGGGCGGGGAGCTGTTTTTT. This gives the protein CASSLRGGGELFF.

V and J are TRBV5-1 and TRBJ2-7, with D tentatively TRBD2 (6 bases). Per germline, CDR1 SGHRS and CDR2 YFSETQ. This CDR3 has 15 amino acids. Between the trimmed V and J ends, which lost 0 bases and 5 bases, there was a span of 15 bases. The CDR3 region is CASSLESTGVHEQYF. For the CDR3, the DNA is TGCGCCAGCAGCTTGGAGTCGACGGGGGTGCACGAGCAGTACTTC.

V gene TRBV2 combines with J gene TRBJ2-3; 12 bases are a match to TRBD2. The length of the CDR3 is 13 residues. J was trimmed by 8 bases and V by 5 bases; bases with no gene match: 2. CDR1 is SNHLY, CDR2 FYNNEI, per germline. In DNA, the CDR3 is TGTGCCAGCAGTCCGGGACTAGCGGGTACGCAGTATTTT. Translation gives CASSPGLAGTQYF.